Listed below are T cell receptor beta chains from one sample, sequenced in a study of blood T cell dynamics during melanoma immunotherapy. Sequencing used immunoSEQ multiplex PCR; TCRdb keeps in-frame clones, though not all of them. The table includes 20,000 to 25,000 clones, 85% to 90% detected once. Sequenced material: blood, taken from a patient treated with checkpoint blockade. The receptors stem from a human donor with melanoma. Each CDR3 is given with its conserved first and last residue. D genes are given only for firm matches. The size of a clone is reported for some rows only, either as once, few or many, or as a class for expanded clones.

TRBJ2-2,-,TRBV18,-,TGTGCCAGCTCACCACCGGGGGCGGTCTCCGGGGAGCTGTTTTTT,CASSPPGAVSGELFF
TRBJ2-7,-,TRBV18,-,TGTGCCAGCTCTTCCTCATTGGGAAACTCCTACGAGCAGTACTTC,CASSSSLGNSYEQYF
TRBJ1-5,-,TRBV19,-,TGTGCCAGTAGTATTACCCATCAGCCCCAGCATTTT,CASSITHQPQHF
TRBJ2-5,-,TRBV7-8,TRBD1,TGTGCCAGCAGCTTAGCAGGACAGGGTGAAGGGACCCAGTACTTC,CASSLAGQGEGTQYF
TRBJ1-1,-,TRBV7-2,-,TGTGCCAGCAGCCCACCCGGGAACCGAAACACTGAAGCTTTCTTT,CASSPPGNRNTEAFF
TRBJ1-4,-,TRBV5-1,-,TGCGCCAGCAGCCCGAAGGGGGACACTGAAAAACTGTTTTTT,CASSPKGDTEKLFF
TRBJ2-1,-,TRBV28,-,TGTGCCAGCAGTCCCACCAGCAGCGGCAATGAGCAGTTCTTC,CASSPTSSGNEQFF
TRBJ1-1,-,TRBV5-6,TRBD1,TGTGCCAGCAGCACCCGGGACAGAAGTGAAGCTTTCTTT,CASSTRDRSEAFF
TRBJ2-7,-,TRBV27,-,TGTGCCAGCAGTTTCGACACCAATTCCTACGAGCAGTACTTC,CASSFDTNSYEQYF
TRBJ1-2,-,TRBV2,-,TGTGCCAGCAGTGTGGACGGGAACTATGGCTACACCTTC,CASSVDGNYGYTF
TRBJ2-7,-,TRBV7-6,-,TGTGCCAGCAGCTTAACGGAGGGATACGAGCAGTACTTC,CASSLTEGYEQYF
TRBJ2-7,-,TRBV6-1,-,TGTGCCAGCAGTGCAACAGGGCAGGTATCCTACGAGCAGTACTTC,CASSATGQVSYEQYF
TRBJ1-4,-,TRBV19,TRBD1,TGTGCCAGTAGTGTCGACAGGGTGAATGAAAAACTGTTTTTT,CASSVDRVNEKLFF
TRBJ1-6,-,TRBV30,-,TGTGCCTGGAATATCGGGGGCTGGGATTCACCCCTCCACTTT,CAWNIGGWDSPLHF
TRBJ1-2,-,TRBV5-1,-,TGCGCCAGCAGCCCCGCTTCGTGGGGAGGCTATGGCTACACCTTC,CASSPASWGGYGYTF
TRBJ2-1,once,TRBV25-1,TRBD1,TGTGCCAGCAGTGATTTCGGGGGACAGGGCTACAATGAGCAGTTCTTC,CASSDFGGQGYNEQFF
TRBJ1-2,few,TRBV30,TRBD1,TGTGCCTGGAGGATCGGTGGGACAGGGGGAGTCTATGGCTACACCTTC,CAWRIGGTGGVYGYTF
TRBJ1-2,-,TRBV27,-,TGTGCCAGCAGTTCCTCCGGGGGCTACACCTTC,CASSSSGGYTF
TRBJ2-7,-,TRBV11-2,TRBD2,TGTGCCAGCAGCTTAGTTGCTAGCGGGGGGGCGACGAACGAGCAGTACTTC,CASSLVASGGATNEQYF
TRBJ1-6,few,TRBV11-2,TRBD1,TGTGCCAGCAGCCGACAGGGAAACTCCTATAATTCACCCCTCCACTTT,CASSRQGNSYNSPLHF
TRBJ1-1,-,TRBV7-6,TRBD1,TGTGCCAGCAGCCCCAGGACAGGGGGCACTGAAGCTTTCTTT,CASSPRTGGTEAFF
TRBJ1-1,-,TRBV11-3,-,TGTGCCAGCAGCCTTCCGGGAGCAGGTGAAGCTTTCTTT,CASSLPGAGEAFF